Listed here are 18 T cell receptor beta chains from one sample, sequenced in a study of CD8 T cells in Susac syndrome. With random hexamers, reverse transcription was performed on about 0.5 to 1 ug of RNA. TCRdb independently ran MiXCR on the immunoSEQ multiplex PCR reads; one entry per CDR3 protein. The sample shows 150,000 to 180,000 distinct CDR3 sequences, approximately 95% of them seen only once. Material: CD4+ T cells from PBMCs. The receptors were gathered from a human donor with Susac syndrome.

This clonotype occurred a few times. The chain carries TRBV5-6 and TRBJ2-7; D call uncertain. Germline loops: CDR1 SGHDT, CDR2 YYEEEE. The CDR3 spans 13 residues. The V end was cut by 0 bases, the J end by 0 bases, with 4 bases between. DNA of the CDR3: TGTGCCAGCAGCTTGGACGGCTCCTACGAGCAGTACTTC. Translation gives CASSLDGSYEQYF. The variable domain in full, with the rest retrieved from reference TRBV5-6 and TRBJ2-7, is DAGVTQSPTHLIKTRGQQVTLRCSPKSGHDTVSWYQQALGQGPQFIFQYYEEEERQRGNFPDRFSGHQFPNYSSELNVNALLLGDSALYLCASSLDGSYEQYFGPGTRLTVT.

The genes are TRBV11-2 and TRBJ2-2; D is unclear. CDR1 SGHAT and CDR2 FQNNGV come from the germline V gene. The CDR3 runs to 15 residues. V was pared by 0 bases and J by 4 bases, with 9 bases between. Here the CDR3 reads CASSLDPDVTGELFF. Written as DNA, the CDR3 is TGTGCCAGCAGCTTAGATCCTGACGTCACCGGGGAGCTGTTTTTT.

This chain's CDR3 is CASSRGLLVGEQYF. The DNA for the CDR3 is TGTGCCAGCAGCAGGGGACTACTGGTTGGCGAGCAGTACTTC. The chain links TRBV3-1 to TRBJ2-7; 7 bases are a match to TRBD2. The CDR3 has 14 amino acids. Germline CDR1 is LGHDT and CDR2 is YNNKEL (reference sequence). V lost 5 bases and J lost 6; bases outside the gene matches: 10.

The rearrangement joins TRBV9 to TRBJ1-1; D gene uncertain. CDR1 SGDLS and CDR2 YYNGEE come from the germline V gene. The CDR3 contains 14 residues. Trimming left V 4 bases short and J 2 bases short, with 12 bases between. The DNA for the CDR3 is TGTGCCAGCAGCACCCATAGACAAAACACTGAAGCTTTCTTT. It specifies CASSTHRQNTEAFF.

V usage is TRBV5-4 and J usage is TRBJ2-1; 8 nucleotides line up with TRBD1. CDR3 length equals 15 residues. Germline CDR1 SGHNT, CDR2 YYREEE (reference sequence). Germline trimming cut 4 bases from V and 4 bases from J; bases unmatched to any gene: 7. CDR3 protein: CASSTPGQVYNEQFF. CDR3 in DNA: TGTGCCAGCAGCACACCGGGACAGGTGTACAATGAGCAGTTCTTC.

This clonotype was recorded once. CDR3 sequence (DNA): TGCAGTGCCGGTCGAGGTTCCTACGAGCAGTACTTC. It translates to CSAGRGSYEQYF. J is TRBJ2-7 and V is TRBV20-1; D is unresolved. V gave up 6 bases and J gave up 1 base, with 10 bases separating them. The CDR3 runs to 12 residues. Per the germline V gene, CDR1 is DFQATT and CDR2 is SNEGSKA (reference sequence).

The chain couples TRBV3-1 to TRBJ2-2; D gene unclear. Germline V gene lookup returns CDR1 LGHDT and CDR2 YNNKEL (reference sequence). V lost 0 bases, J lost 6 bases, and 11 bases lay in between. The CDR3 extends over 15 amino acids. The CDR3 coding sequence is TGTGCCAGCAGCCAAGATGTGGGGTACGCCGGGGAGCTGTTTTTT. It specifies CASSQDVGYAGELFF.

The chain couples TRBV12-3 or TRBV12-4 to TRBJ2-1; 11 bases fit TRBD2. V trimming: 7 bases; J trimming: 5 bases; junction bases outside the gene matches: 7. The CDR3 is 15 residues long. CDR3 in amino acids: CASILAGGPDNEQFF. The CDR3 DNA follows: TGTGCCAGCATCTTAGCGGGGGGGCCGGACAATGAGCAGTTCTTC.

The genes are TRBV20-1 and TRBJ2-1; perhaps TRBD1 as D (5 bases). This CDR3 spans 15 amino acids. The germline V and J ends were trimmed by 4 bases and 5 bases, with 18 bases remaining between them. Germline V gene sequence: CDR1 DFQATT, CDR2 SNEGSKA (reference sequence). CDR3 residues: CSATSGPPRDNEQFF. As DNA, the CDR3 is TGCAGTGCTACTTCTGGACCCCCCAGGGACAATGAGCAGTTCTTC.

The chain couples TRBV18 to TRBJ2-1; tentatively, D is TRBD2 (5 bases). The CDR3 sequence is 14 residues long. Germline V gene data show CDR1 as KGHSH and CDR2 as LQKENI. The ends were cut back, 3 bases at V and 1 base at J, with 7 bases in the middle. The CDR3 DNA sequence: TGTGCCAGCTCACCCGGGGTATCCTACAATGAGCAGTTCTTC. Encoded protein: CASSPGVSYNEQFF.

The count of this clonotype is one. The chain combines TRBV12-3 or TRBV12-4 with TRBJ2-7; 8 bases map to TRBD1. CDR3 size: 15 residues. V trimming: 6 bases; J trimming: 3 bases; junction bases outside the gene matches: 10. The CDR3 protein is CASSRQGAGNYEQYF. CDR3 bases: TGTGCCAGCAGCCGGCAGGGGGCGGGTAACTACGAGCAGTACTTC.

DNA of the CDR3: TGTGCCAGCAGCATACAGGGCGGGAGCACTGAAGCTTTCTTT. This translates into CASSIQGGSTEAFF. The chain has TRBV14 and TRBJ1-1; D might be TRBD1 (6 bases). Between the trimmed V and J ends, which lost 5 bases and 4 bases, there was a span of 14 bases. CDR3 size: 14 residues. CDR1 SGHDN and CDR2 FVKESK come from the germline V gene.

This chain links TRBV20-1 with TRBJ2-1, with 10 bases aligning to TRBD1. The trim removed 7 bases at V and 7 bases at J, leaving 4 bases unmatched. The CDR3 has 12 residues. Germline CDR1 is DFQATT and CDR2 is SNEGSKA (reference sequence). In DNA form, the CDR3 reads TGCAGTGGCTCGGGACAGGGGAATGAGCAGTTCTTC. It translates to CSGSGQGNEQFF.

The chain links TRBV29-1 to TRBJ2-5, with D uncertain. This CDR3 contains 12 residues. The V and J ends lost 4 bases and 5 bases respectively, with 11 bases between them. The germline gives CDR1 SQVTM, CDR2 ANQGSEA. This CDR3 reads CSVGPSSETQYF. CDR3 DNA sequence: TGCAGCGTTGGCCCAAGTTCGGAGACCCAGTACTTC.

CDR3 amino acids: CASSSLGFQETQYF. CDR3 sequence (DNA): TGTGCCAGCAGCTCGCTGGGGTTCCAAGAGACCCAGTACTTC. V usage is TRBV9 and J usage is TRBJ2-5; D is undetermined. The CDR3 runs 14 residues. Between the trimmed V and J ends, which lost 4 bases and 1 base, there was a span of 11 bases. Germline V gene data show CDR1 as SGDLS and CDR2 as YYNGEE. Together with reference TRBV9 and TRBJ2-5, the CDR3 gives the full variable domain: DSGVTQTPKHLITATGQRVTLRCSPRSGDLSVYWYQQSLDQGLQFLIQYYNGEERAKGNILERFSAQQFPDLHSELNLSSLELGDSALYFCASSSLGFQETQYFGPGTRLLVL.

This rearrangement joins TRBV4-1 to TRBJ1-6; D unresolved. Germline V gene sequence: CDR1 MGHRA, CDR2 YSYEKL. The length of the CDR3 is 12 residues. V lost 4 bases and J 12 bases, leaving 10 bases between the germline ends. CDR3 protein: CASSPLPLPLHF. DNA for the CDR3: TGCGCCAGCAGCCCCCTGCCTTTACCCCTCCACTTT.

The chain employs TRBV15 and TRBJ2-7; D remains unclear. CDR1 LNHNV and CDR2 YYDKDF come from the germline V gene (reference sequence). The CDR3 sequence is 11 residues long. Trimming took off 1 base at V and 4 bases at J, with 2 bases between the two ends. CDR3 bases: TGTGCCACCAGCAGAGCTTACGAGCAGTACTTC. This encodes CATSRAYEQYF. The whole variable domain, remainder taken from reference TRBV15 and TRBJ2-7, is DAMVIQNPRYQVTQFGKPVTLSCSQTLNHNVMYWYQQKSSQAPKLLFHYYDKDFNNEADTPDNFQSRRPNTSFCFLDIRSPGLGDTAMYLCATSRAYEQYFGPGTRLTVT.

V gene TRBV3-1 combines with J gene TRBJ2-3; TRBD2 matches at 7 bases. The J segment lost 0 bases and the V segment lost 0 bases, leaving 3 bases of the junction unmatched. CDR3 length: 16 amino acids. Germline V gives CDR1 LGHDT, CDR2 YNNKEL (reference sequence). For the CDR3, the DNA is TGTGCCAGCAGCCAAGATTTCGGGGGGAGCACAGATACGCAGTATTTT. Amino acids: CASSQDFGGSTDTQYF.